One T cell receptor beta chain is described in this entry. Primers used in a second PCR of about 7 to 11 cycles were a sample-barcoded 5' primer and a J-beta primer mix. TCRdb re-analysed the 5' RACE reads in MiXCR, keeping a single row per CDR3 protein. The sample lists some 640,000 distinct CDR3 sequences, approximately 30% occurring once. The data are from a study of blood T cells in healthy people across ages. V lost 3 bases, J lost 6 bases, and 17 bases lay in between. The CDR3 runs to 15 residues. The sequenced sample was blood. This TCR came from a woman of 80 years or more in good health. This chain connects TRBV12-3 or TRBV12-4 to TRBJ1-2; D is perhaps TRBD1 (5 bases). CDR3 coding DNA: TGTGCCAGCAGTTTGTGTAGTCAGCGGGGGAATGGCTACACCTTC. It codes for CASSLCSQRGNGYTF.